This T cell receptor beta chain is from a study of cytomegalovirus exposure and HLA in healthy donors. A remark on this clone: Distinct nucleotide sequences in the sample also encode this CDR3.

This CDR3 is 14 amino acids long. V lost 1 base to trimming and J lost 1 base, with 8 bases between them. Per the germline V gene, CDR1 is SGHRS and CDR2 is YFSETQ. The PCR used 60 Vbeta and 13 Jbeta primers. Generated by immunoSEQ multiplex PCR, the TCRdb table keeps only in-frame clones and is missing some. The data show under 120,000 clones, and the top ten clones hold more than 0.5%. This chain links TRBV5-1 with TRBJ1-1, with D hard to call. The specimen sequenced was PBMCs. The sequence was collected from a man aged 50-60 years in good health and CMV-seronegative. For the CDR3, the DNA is TGCGCCAGCAGCTTGCTGGGGAGGAACACTGAAGCTTTCTTT. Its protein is CASSLLGRNTEAFF.